A selection of T cell receptor beta chains follows, all from one sample in a study of CD8+ T cells in alopecia areata. Profiling relied on immunoSEQ multiplex PCR, and the TCRdb table lists in-frame clones only, not all of them. The table records 130,000 to 150,000 clones, about three fifths of them present only once. The sample comprised CD8+ T cells sorted from blood. These receptors were collected from a human donor in good health. The CDR3 runs from the conserved cysteine through the conserved F or W. Fields, in order: CDR3 protein, V gene.

CDR3: CASSEWTSGREQFF
V: TRBV25-1

CDR3: CASSQGGLASYEQYF
V: TRBV4-1

CDR3: CASSEGTSAQPQHF
V: TRBV6-1

CDR3: CASTLGRSTDTQYF
V: TRBV28

CDR3: CASSPIKAGANVLTF
V: TRBV14

CDR3: CASSLQGSYEQYF
V: TRBV27

CDR3: CASNVVGALEETQYF
V: TRBV7-9

CDR3: CASTPPPGLDTQYF
V: TRBV7-8

CDR3: CASSPVGSHEKLFF
V: TRBV27

CDR3: CASSLGGNEQFF
V: TRBV13

CDR3: CSGGTSGTDEQFF
V: TRBV29-1

CDR3: CASSIAAKNTGELFF
V: TRBV27

CDR3: CASSRGRSNEQYF
V: TRBV7-9

CDR3: CASREDPALTDTQYF
V: TRBV5-1

CDR3: CSASSYNEQFF
V: TRBV20-1

CDR3: CASGLTDTQYF
V: TRBV5-6

CDR3: CASSPQGLEAFF
V: TRBV18

CDR3: CSVDGTSGEFQETQYF
V: TRBV29-1

CDR3: CSVEDRGGYTF
V: TRBV29-1

CDR3: CASSLDAGEIYEQYF
V: TRBV7-9

CDR3: CASRPPENTEAFF
V: TRBV5-1

CDR3: CASSLGQVVNTGELFF
V: TRBV5-1

CDR3: CAWSPGDEQYF
V: TRBV30

CDR3: CAWGQDNEQFF
V: TRBV30

CDR3: CASSTGYEQYF
V: TRBV27

CDR3: CASIGVRETQYF
V: TRBV25-1

CDR3: CSVEGGTSGRSFGYEQYF
V: TRBV29-1

CDR3: CASSIGNGNQPQHF
V: TRBV27

CDR3: CSVDGGVTPGANVLTF
V: TRBV29-1

CDR3: CASTQQGANNIYGYTF
V: TRBV27

CDR3: CASSLAIEHEQFF
V: TRBV7-9

CDR3: CASSFGGTQYF
V: TRBV7-6